The 18 T cell receptor beta chains below were found in one sample sequenced in a study of CD8+CD57+ T cells in acquired aplastic anemia. Investigators profiled TCR beta VDJ and CDR3 from genomic DNA template. TCRdb independently ran MiXCR on the reads; one entry per CDR3 protein. The sample includes about 190,000 distinct CDR3 sequences, approximately 49% seen only once; the top ten take about 16%. Material for sequencing was sorted CD4+, CD8+, or CD8+CD57+ T cells (not recorded which) from PBMCs. The receptors come from a human donor in good health, serving as a control.

The genes are TRBV7-9 and TRBJ1-2; D gene unclear. This CDR3 has 13 residues. The germline V and J ends were trimmed by 1 base and 7 bases, with 10 bases remaining between them. From germline, CDR1 is SEHNR and CDR2 FQNEAQ (reference sequence). CDR3 bases: TGTGCCAGCAGCTTAGACACATCCGGTGGCTACACCTTC. Encoded protein: CASSLDTSGGYTF.

This chain connects TRBV24-1 to TRBJ2-5, with D perhaps TRBD1 (6 bases). The length of the CDR3 is 16 residues. CDR1 and CDR2 from the germline V gene are KGHDR and SFDVKD. V lost 0 bases and J lost 2, with 12 bases in between. The CDR3 DNA reads TGTGCCACCAGTGATTTGACGGGACAAGGACAAGAGACCCAGTACTTC. Translating it yields CATSDLTGQGQETQYF.

This clonotype was picked up a small number of times. Its ends do not fully match the called genes, so a read error is possible. This chain connects TRBV10-3 to TRBJ2-7; TRBD2 matches 11 bases. The CDR3 runs to 14 residues. The germline V gene encodes CDR1 ENHRY and CDR2 SYGVKD. The CDR3 sequence is CASSTSGGTYEQYF. As DNA, the CDR3 is TGTGCCAGCAGTACTAGCGGGGGTACCTACGAGCAGTACTTC.

The rearrangement joins TRBV7-3 to TRBJ1-6; 9 bases map to TRBD1. The CDR3 has 16 residues. CDR1 SGHTA and CDR2 FQGTGA come from the germline V gene. Trimming cost V 2 bases and J 9 bases; bases outside gene matches: 8. The CDR3 sequence: CASSLRGQGIRSPLHF. CDR3 nucleotides: TGTGCCAGCAGCTTACGAGGACAGGGGATTCGTTCACCCCTCCACTTT.

At least ten counts were recorded for this clonotype. The genes are TRBV19 and TRBJ2-7; D remains unclear. From germline, CDR1 is LNHDA and CDR2 SQIVND (reference sequence). Trimming took off 1 base at V and 3 bases at J, with 10 bases between the two ends. The CDR3 length is 14 residues. The chain's CDR3 is CASSIVGGNYEQYF. Written as DNA, the CDR3 is TGTGCCAGTAGTATAGTCGGCGGAAACTACGAGCAGTACTTC. The entire variable domain, with the rest obtained from reference TRBV19 and TRBJ2-7, is as follows: DGGITQSPKYLFRKEGQNVTLSCEQNLNHDAMYWYRQDPGQGLRLIYYSQIVNDFQKGDIAEGYSVSREKKESFPLTVTSAQKNPTAFYLCASSIVGGNYEQYFGPGTRLTVT.

This clonotype was seen many times. The chain is built from TRBV9 and TRBJ2-5; 9 bases agree with TRBD1. Unmatched junction bases numbered 5, after V lost 4 bases and J lost 4 bases. The germline CDR1 and CDR2 sequences are SGDLS and YYNGEE. The length of the CDR3 is 14 residues. CDR3 DNA: TGTGCCAGCAGCCCCCGGACAGGGGCAGAGACCCAGTACTTC. Encoded protein: CASSPRTGAETQYF.

At least ten counts were recorded for this clonotype. The DNA for the CDR3 is TGCAGTGCTAGAGGGACTCCCGTCTCGTATACTGAAGCTTTCTTT. Translated, it gives CSARGTPVSYTEAFF. The V and J genes are TRBV20-1 and TRBJ1-1; D uncertain. Looked up from germline, CDR1 is DFQATT and CDR2 is SNEGSKA (reference sequence). The CDR3 has 15 residues. V was cut by 1 base and J by 5 bases, with 17 bases left in between.

This sequence joins TRBV10-3 and TRBJ2-1, with D unresolved. From germline, CDR1 is ENHRY and CDR2 SYGVKD. V was clipped by 8 bases and J by 5 bases, with 13 bases between them. The CDR3 contains 13 residues. The CDR3 region has the DNA TGTGCCATCTTCGCGACGGTCGACAATGAGCAGTTCTTC. The encoded protein is CAIFATVDNEQFF.

This clonotype was observed once. This sequence joins TRBV20-1 and TRBJ1-5; a weak D match, TRBD1 (6 bases). V was shortened by 3 bases and J by 5 bases, with 11 bases between the two germline ends. This CDR3 contains 13 residues. The germline V gene encodes CDR1 DFQATT and CDR2 SNEGSKA (reference sequence). CDR3 loop: CSARYRVDQPQHF. CDR3 DNA: TGCAGTGCTAGGTACAGGGTCGATCAGCCCCAGCATTTT.

This clonotype has at least ten counts. This chain links TRBV5-1 with TRBJ1-6, with D hard to call. Germline assignment: CDR1 SGHRS and CDR2 YFSETQ. The CDR3 is 13 amino acids. Trimming took off 0 bases at V and 8 bases at J, with 6 bases between the two ends. DNA of the CDR3: TGCGCCAGCAGCTTGGATGGAGATTCACCCCTCCACTTT. It is translated as CASSLDGDSPLHF.

The V call is TRBV5-4, the J call TRBJ2-3, with D hard to call. Germline CDR1 is SGHNT and CDR2 is YYREEE (reference sequence). The CDR3 runs to 14 residues. V was pared by 0 bases and J by 3 bases, with 8 bases between. In nucleotides, the CDR3 is TGTGCCAGCAGCTTGGCCCAAGGGACAGATACGCAGTATTTT. Translation: CASSLAQGTDTQYF. Using reference TRBV5-4 and TRBJ2-3 for the parts outside the CDR3, the full variable domain is ETGVTQSPTHLIKTRGQQVTLRCSSQSGHNTVSWYQQALGQGPQFIFQYYREEENGRGNFPPRFSGLQFPNYSSELNVNALELDDSALYLCASSLAQGTDTQYFGPGTRLTVL.

The chain recombines TRBV5-1 with TRBJ1-1; D not certain. Trimming shortened V by 2 bases and J by 1 base, and 9 bases separated the two germline ends. Germline V gene lookup returns CDR1 SGHRS and CDR2 YFSETQ. CDR3 length equals 14 residues. The CDR3 nucleotides read TGCGCCAGCAGCTTCTCATTAGCGAACACTGAAGCTTTCTTT. Its translation: CASSFSLANTEAFF.

V gene TRBV7-3 combines with J gene TRBJ2-7, with 7 bases fitting TRBD2. The CDR3 is 15 amino acids. Unmatched junction bases numbered 14, after V lost 6 bases and J lost 6 bases. In germline, CDR1 is SGHTA, CDR2 FQGTGA. CDR3 loop: CASSELGSGLGEQYF. The CDR3 nucleotides read TGTGCCAGCAGTGAGCTTGGTAGCGGGCTGGGCGAGCAGTACTTC.

As to this clonotype: One junction end does not reproduce the germline sequence, and a read error may be involved. The V and J genes are TRBV7-2 and TRBJ2-1, with 7 bases lining up with TRBD2. This CDR3 has 15 amino acids. CDR1 SGHTA and CDR2 FQGNSA come from the germline V gene. CDR3 protein: CASSPSAGPRNGQFF. The DNA of the CDR3 is TGTGCCAGCAGCCCCTCAGCGGGGCCCCGGAATGGGCAGTTCTTC.

There are many counts of this clonotype. The rearrangement links TRBV20-1 to TRBJ2-7; 10 bases map to TRBD2. The CDR3 has 15 amino acids. The germline V gene encodes CDR1 DFQATT and CDR2 SNEGSKA (reference sequence). The ends lost 1 base at V and 5 bases at J; junction bases unmatched: 8. This CDR3 is CSARVAAGGSHEQYF. The CDR3 DNA reads as TGCAGTGCTAGAGTTGCAGCGGGGGGGAGCCACGAGCAGTACTTC.

The CDR3 nucleotides read TGTGCCAGCAGCTTTTCCCTGGGACAGGAAAACACTGAAGCTTTCTTT. Translation: CASSFSLGQENTEAFF. V is TRBV7-9 and J is TRBJ1-1, with TRBD1 identical over 8 bases. V lost 3 bases, J lost 2 bases, and 8 bases stayed unmatched. The CDR3 is 16 residues long. The germline gives CDR1 SEHNR, CDR2 FQNEAQ (reference sequence). Full variable domain (rest looked up from reference TRBV7-9 and TRBJ1-1): DTGVSQNPRHKITKRGQNVTFRCDPISEHNRLYWYRQTLGQGPEFLTYFQNEAQLEKSRLLSDRFSAERPKGSFSTLEIQRTEQGDSAMYLCASSFSLGQENTEAFFGQGTRLTVV.

This clonotype was detected a few times. Being one base from a much bigger clone, this may be a read error. The chain joins TRBV5-1 to TRBJ1-2; 7 bases align to TRBD1. CDR1 is SGHRS, CDR2 YFSETQ, per germline. The CDR3 has 14 residues. As DNA, the CDR3 is TGCGCCGGCAGCTGGGACAGCCAGGTAAATGGCTACACCTTC. Amino acid sequence: CAGSWDSQVNGYTF.

This clonotype was counted many times. V usage is TRBV7-9 and J usage is TRBJ2-3; tentatively, D is TRBD2 (5 bases). The length of the CDR3 is 17 residues. Germline CDR1 SEHNR, CDR2 FQNEAQ (reference sequence). Trimming stripped 0 bases from V and 2 bases from J, with 15 bases between. CDR3 sequence: CASSLAEASGSTDTQYF. CDR3 coding DNA: TGTGCCAGCAGCTTAGCGGAGGCCAGCGGTTCCACAGATACGCAGTATTTT.